The rows below give T cell receptor beta chains drawn from one sample of a study of T cell repertoires in cytomegalovirus infection. TCRdb processed the reads anew with MiXCR; each CDR3 protein has one entry. This sample has some 400,000 distinct CDR3 sequences, with 15% to 20% found just once. Sequenced sample: PBMCs. These receptors were obtained from a human donor in good health (CMV status not recorded). Some clones in this sample may be carry-over from other donors' samples. Both conserved end residues are part of each CDR3. The D gene is left open where the match is weak. Size tells how often a clone was seen (once, few, many) or the class of an expanded clone, and some rows leave it out.

DNA: TGCGCCAGCAGCCAAGTAGTGATAAATGAAAAACTGTTTTTT
CDR3: CASSQVVINEKLFF
V: TRBV4-1
J: TRBJ1-4
D: .
size: .

DNA: TGTGCCATCAGCGGCTTGTTAGCGGGAGGGCCTCGGTACAATGAGCAGTTCTTC
CDR3: CAISGLLAGGPRYNEQFF
V: TRBV10-3
J: TRBJ2-1
D: TRBD2
size: few

DNA: TGTGCCAGCAGCCCGCGGGGGGCGCAAGGATCCGACGGCACAGATACGCAGTATTTT
CDR3: CASSPRGAQGSDGTDTQYF
V: TRBV7-9
J: TRBJ2-3
D: TRBD2
size: many

DNA: TGTGCCAGCAGCTTAGGTTCGACGGGAGAGCAGTACTTC
CDR3: CASSLGSTGEQYF
V: TRBV7-6
J: TRBJ2-7
D: .
size: .

DNA: TGTGCCAGCAGTTTATGGTTGGGCAGGACGAACACTGAAGCTTTCTTT
CDR3: CASSLWLGRTNTEAFF
V: TRBV12-3/TRBV12-4
J: TRBJ1-1
D: .
size: many

DNA: TGTGCCAGCAGCTCTTCCCAGGAGTATGGCTACACCTTC
CDR3: CASSSSQEYGYTF
V: TRBV28
J: TRBJ1-2
D: .
size: many

DNA: TGTGCCAGCAGGGAGACAGTTGGGAACATTCAGTACTTC
CDR3: CASRETVGNIQYF
V: TRBV12-3/TRBV12-4
J: TRBJ2-4
D: .
size: .

DNA: TGTGCCACCCAGGGGGCGGGCGAGCAGTACTTC
CDR3: CATQGAGEQYF
V: TRBV7-9
J: TRBJ2-7
D: TRBD1
size: many

DNA: TGTGCCAGCAGCTACCCCACGGGGACAGGGATCAACATTAACGGGGTCGGCTACACCTTC
CDR3: CASSYPTGTGININGVGYTF
V: TRBV5-4
J: TRBJ1-2
D: TRBD1
size: .

DNA: TGTGCCAGCAGCCGCCGGGGGGTAGAGACCCAGTACTTC
CDR3: CASSRRGVETQYF
V: TRBV7-2
J: TRBJ2-5
D: TRBD2
size: many

DNA: TGTGCCAGCAGCCGAGCCCAGGGAGGCGAGCAGTTCTTC
CDR3: CASSRAQGGEQFF
V: TRBV14
J: TRBJ2-1
D: .
size: many

DNA: TGTGCCAGCTCACCTCTGATTCCTAGCGGGGGGCTATACAATGAGCAGTTCTTC
CDR3: CASSPLIPSGGLYNEQFF
V: TRBV18
J: TRBJ2-1
D: TRBD2
size: .

DNA: TGTGCCACCAGCAGAGGAAGGTTTGGGACAAAGAACACTGAAGCTTTCTTT
CDR3: CATSRGRFGTKNTEAFF
V: TRBV15
J: TRBJ1-1
D: .
size: .

DNA: TGTGCCAGCAGCTGGCAGGGGACCACTGAAGCTTTCTTT
CDR3: CASSWQGTTEAFF
V: TRBV7-2
J: TRBJ1-1
D: .
size: .

DNA: TGCGCCAGCAGCATGGGGTTGACACTAGCGGGAGGCGACGAGCAGTACTTC
CDR3: CASSMGLTLAGGDEQYF
V: TRBV5-1
J: TRBJ2-7
D: TRBD2
size: .

DNA: TGTGCCAGCAGCCCCTTTCGGACAGGGGGCGGCGAGACCCAGTACTTC
CDR3: CASSPFRTGGGETQYF
V: TRBV5-5
J: TRBJ2-5
D: TRBD1
size: many

DNA: TGTGCCAGCAGCCCCGGGACAGGGAGAGGCTACACCTTC
CDR3: CASSPGTGRGYTF
V: TRBV28
J: TRBJ1-2
D: TRBD1
size: many

DNA: TGTGCCAGCAGCCAACCGGGACAGGGTGCGTCTTTCTTT
CDR3: CASSQPGQGASFF
V: TRBV3-1
J: TRBJ1-1
D: TRBD1
size: .

DNA: TGTGCCAGCAGCTTCGGACAGGTAATCTACGAGCAGTACTTC
CDR3: CASSFGQVIYEQYF
V: TRBV5-4
J: TRBJ2-7
D: TRBD1
size: few

DNA: TGTGCCAGCAGCTTAGCTTCGGTCCGAAACACCATATATTTT
CDR3: CASSLASVRNTIYF
V: TRBV7-2
J: TRBJ1-3
D: .
size: many

DNA: TGCGCCAGCAGTCTAGGGGGGTTGCACAACGGGGAGCTGTTTTTT
CDR3: CASSLGGLHNGELFF
V: TRBV4-1
J: TRBJ2-2
D: .
size: few

DNA: TGTGCCAGCAGCTTAACGACTGGATACCAAGAGACCCAGTACTTC
CDR3: CASSLTTGYQETQYF
V: TRBV7-2
J: TRBJ2-5
D: .
size: few

DNA: TGTGCCAGCTCAAAGGGGGTTCCCACCTACGAGCAGTACTTC
CDR3: CASSKGVPTYEQYF
V: TRBV18
J: TRBJ2-7
D: .
size: .

DNA: TGTGCTAGTGGTTTGGTCAGGGTGGGCAATCAGCCCCAGCATTTT
CDR3: CASGLVRVGNQPQHF
V: TRBV12-5
J: TRBJ1-5
D: .
size: .

DNA: TGTGCCAGCAGCTTACAAGGACAGGGGAATACTGAAGCTTTCTTT
CDR3: CASSLQGQGNTEAFF
V: TRBV7-2
J: TRBJ1-1
D: TRBD1
size: few

DNA: TGTGCCAGCAGCCCCCGCCAGGGACCTTCCTACGAGCAGTACTTC
CDR3: CASSPRQGPSYEQYF
V: TRBV7-9
J: TRBJ2-7
D: .
size: few

DNA: TGTGCCAGCAGTCCTCCCGTAGCGGGGGACACCGGGGAGCTGTTTTTT
CDR3: CASSPPVAGDTGELFF
V: TRBV6-1
J: TRBJ2-2
D: TRBD2
size: .

DNA: TGTGCCAGCAGTTACCAACTAGCGGGAGGTCGATCCTACAATGAGCAGTTCTTC
CDR3: CASSYQLAGGRSYNEQFF
V: TRBV6-2/TRBV6-3
J: TRBJ2-1
D: TRBD2
size: few

DNA: TGTGCCAGCAGCTTCGGACTAGCGGGGCAGAATGAGCAGTTCTTC
CDR3: CASSFGLAGQNEQFF
V: TRBV5-4
J: TRBJ2-1
D: TRBD2
size: once

DNA: TGCGCCAGCAGGCGGGGTTATTGGGGAAGCTCCTACAATGAGCAGTTCTTC
CDR3: CASRRGYWGSSYNEQFF
V: TRBV4-3
J: TRBJ2-1
D: .
size: .

DNA: TGTGCCAGCAGCCAAGAGGTGCTAGCGGGGGGCAATGAGCAGTTCTTC
CDR3: CASSQEVLAGGNEQFF
V: TRBV4-2
J: TRBJ2-1
D: TRBD2
size: .

DNA: TGCAGTGCTGAAGACAGGGCCAGGGAGACCCAGTACTTC
CDR3: CSAEDRARETQYF
V: TRBV20-1
J: TRBJ2-5
D: TRBD1
size: .

DNA: TGTGCCAGCAGTCGACCCGGGACAACCGATGAGCAGTTCTTC
CDR3: CASSRPGTTDEQFF
V: TRBV27
J: TRBJ2-1
D: .
size: .

DNA: TGTGCCAGCAGCTGGAGCGGGAGTGGGTACAATGAGCAGTTCTTC
CDR3: CASSWSGSGYNEQFF
V: TRBV7-2
J: TRBJ2-1
D: TRBD2
size: many

DNA: TGCAGTGCTAACAGCGGGAGGGCCAGTGAGACCCAGTACTTC
CDR3: CSANSGRASETQYF
V: TRBV20-1
J: TRBJ2-5
D: TRBD2
size: many

DNA: TGTGCCAGTAGTAGATCACCGCTCTCTGGAAACACCATATATTTT
CDR3: CASSRSPLSGNTIYF
V: TRBV19
J: TRBJ1-3
D: .
size: few

DNA: TGTGCCAGCAGTCTCGGACAGGGGCTATTGACCCAGCATTTT
CDR3: CASSLGQGLLTQHF
V: TRBV12-3/TRBV12-4
J: TRBJ1-5
D: TRBD1
size: .

DNA: TGCGCCAGCACCCTAGGGGGTTCAGATACGCAGTATTTT
CDR3: CASTLGGSDTQYF
V: TRBV5-1
J: TRBJ2-3
D: .
size: .

DNA: TGTGCCAGCAGCTTAGGGTCAGGGGAGGGTCGGCTAGCGGGAGGATACAATGAGCAGTTCTTC
CDR3: CASSLGSGEGRLAGGYNEQFF
V: TRBV7-8
J: TRBJ2-1
D: TRBD2
size: many

DNA: TGCGCCAGCAGCTTCTCGGACAGGGCCAGGGAGACCCAGTACTTC
CDR3: CASSFSDRARETQYF
V: TRBV5-1
J: TRBJ2-5
D: TRBD1
size: .

DNA: TGTGCCAGCAGCTTAAGGGGGCAGGACTACGAGCAGTACTTC
CDR3: CASSLRGQDYEQYF
V: TRBV7-8
J: TRBJ2-7
D: TRBD1
size: few

DNA: TGTGCCAGCAGCTTAGTTGTAAGCCAAGAGACCCAGTACTTC
CDR3: CASSLVVSQETQYF
V: TRBV7-9
J: TRBJ2-5
D: .
size: few

DNA: TGTGCCACCGGAGACGGGGATACGCAGTATTTT
CDR3: CATGDGDTQYF
V: TRBV24-1
J: TRBJ2-3
D: .
size: .

DNA: TGTGCCAGCAGCCGGACTAGCGGGGGGGCCTACAATGAGCAGTTCTTC
CDR3: CASSRTSGGAYNEQFF
V: TRBV4-2
J: TRBJ2-1
D: TRBD2
size: .

DNA: TGTGCCAGCAGCCCCCGGACTAGCGGGGGCGGGAACGAGCAGTACTTC
CDR3: CASSPRTSGGGNEQYF
V: TRBV7-2
J: TRBJ2-7
D: TRBD2
size: many

DNA: TGTGCCAGTAGTCGGCAGGGATACGGCTACACCTTC
CDR3: CASSRQGYGYTF
V: TRBV19
J: TRBJ1-2
D: .
size: many

DNA: TGTGCCAGCAGCTTAGGGAGGCACACTGAAGCTTTCTTT
CDR3: CASSLGRHTEAFF
V: TRBV7-2
J: TRBJ1-1
D: .
size: many